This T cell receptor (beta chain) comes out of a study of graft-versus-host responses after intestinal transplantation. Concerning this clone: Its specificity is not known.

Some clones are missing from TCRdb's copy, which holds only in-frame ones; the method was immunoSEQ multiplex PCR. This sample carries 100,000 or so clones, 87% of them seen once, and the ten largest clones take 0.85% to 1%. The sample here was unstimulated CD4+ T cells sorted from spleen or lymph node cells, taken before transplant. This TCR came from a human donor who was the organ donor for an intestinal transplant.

The CDR3, as DNA: TGTGCCTGGAGGGACACCAGCGCTGAAGCTTTCTTT. Translated, it gives CAWRDTSAEAFF. V is TRBV30 and J is TRBJ1-1, with D possibly TRBD1 on 5 matching bases. The V gene lost 3 bases and the J gene lost 6 bases, with 11 bases spanning the gap. Germline CDR1 reads GTSNPN; CDR2 reads SVGIG (reference sequence). CDR3 length: 12 amino acids.